This T cell receptor (beta chain) was sequenced for a study of T cell responses to AZD1222 COVID-19 vaccine (dated by TCRdb to the early 2020s). Background for the entire study: AZD1222 recipients given second doses at about 4 weeks or at about 12 weeks were pooled, since spike-specific TCR depth and breadth were not found to differ between the two schedules. A total of about 230 trial participants underwent TCR sequencing, of whom 207 received two doses of AZD1222 and roughly 25 received two doses of the MenACWY control vaccine. Trial participants were enrolled into age subgroups of 18-55, 56-69 and 70-plus years, which contained 148, 28 and 57 TCR-sequenced participants, respectively.

The CDR3 regions of human TCRbeta chains were analyzed by immunosequencing. Under the source paper's analysis protocol: Repertoire TCRs were matched against a reference library of SARS-CoV-2-specific TCRs generated with the MIRA antigen-specificity platform. Breadth was defined as the fraction of unique TCRs that were SARS-CoV-2-associated, and depth was defined as the fraction of total T cells that were SARS-CoV-2-associated. Using the MIRA data, every spike-specific TCR was mapped to the spike region that the TCR reacted to and assigned to either a CD4 or a CD8 class. Log10-transformed breadth and depth values were compared by one-way ANOVA with Sidak's multiple comparisons tests. The source is immuneACCESS, and TCRdb retained only in-frame sequences with V and J called. Part of the clones is not carried over; for the studies checked, unresolved V genes explain less than half of this, and the remainder is unexplained. That table is the source of V, J and clone size, and D and trimming were worked out from the DNA. The sample table shows 90,000 to 120,000 clones, and around 87% are seen once. Approximately 4% of the sample comes from the top ten.

Including the terminal cysteine and phenylalanine, the CDR3 comprises 14 residues. Only the CDR3 portion is preserved as DNA: 42 bases, with reading frame beginning at the first base. Between the V and J ends, shortened by 5 bases and 4 bases respectively, the junction contains 12 bases. Per the germline V gene (reference sequence), MNHEY is the CDR1 and SMNVEV is the CDR2. As to this clone: The antigen it binds to is not known. The record has no base qualities; no much larger clone is one base away.

What the research found in general, with its limitations: Only 5 to 7 AZD1222 recipients were SARS-CoV-2 seropositive at baseline, limiting conclusions about previously exposed vaccinees. The 56-69-year group was small, and its depth increase did not reach significance, likely because of low power. After two AZD1222 doses, spike-specific TCR breadth and depth were significantly higher than at day 0 and than in MenACWY recipients. Nearly half of unique spike-specific TCRs reportedly recognized epitopes outside regions mutated in the B.1.351 and B.1.1.7 variants. Participants were mostly white British and included more females than males, and it was suggested by the authors that clonal diversity may have been underestimated. Because no day 14 peak-response samples were available, repertoires were characterized only after the peak T cell response. The vaccine-associated CD4 TCRs covered the entire spike protein, and the dominant responses fell in regions 160-218 and 743-854.

The time point label, read with the paper, signifies: baseline before first vaccination. Samples from vaccinated people were obtained from the UK trials COV001 and COV002, which included a single-blind randomized controlled phase 2/3 trial of AZD1222 (ChAdOx1 nCoV-19) in healthy adults. For TCRbeta chain sequencing, PBMC samples from trial participants were taken at day 0 and at day 28 after the second dose. The input for sequencing was peripheral blood, taken on day 0 of AZD1222 vaccination. The chain links TRBV27 with TRBJ1-5; TRBD1 is a weak D gene call, 5 bases matching. The clonotype was recovered from an adult in good health. Here the CDR3 is given as CASSRDFRNQPQHF. The DNA sequence reads TGTGCCAGCAGTAGGGACTTTAGGAATCAGCCCCAGCATTTT.